The 28 T cell receptor beta chains given below trace back to one sample, sequenced in a study of T cell responses to AZD1222 COVID-19 vaccine (dated by TCRdb to 2020 to 2022). The time point label here, explained by the study, means: baseline before first vaccination. The sample's treatment or condition label is to be understood as: meningococcal conjugate vaccine given as trial control. Preparation of the library involved the immunoSEQ multiplex PCR assay. TCRdb holds this immuneACCESS table with in-frame rearrangements only. Some clones are missing; in checked studies, unresolved V genes explain under half, and the rest has no known cause. The sample yields 150,000 or so clones; 70% to 90% were counted once. Under 3.5% of the sample is taken by the ten largest. The sample was peripheral blood, taken on day 0 of MenACWY control vaccination. These receptors came from an adult in good health.

This chain connects TRBV4-1 to TRBJ1-6; D gene unclear. CDR3 size: 12 residues. The germline V and J ends were trimmed by 5 bases and 5 bases, with 4 bases remaining between them. The germline V gene has CDR1 MGHRA and CDR2 YSYEKL. CDR3 nucleotides: TGCGCCAGCAGCGGAAATAATTCACCCCTCCACTTT. This encodes CASSGNNSPLHF.

The chain employs TRBV19 and TRBJ1-1; D unresolved. Germline CDR1 LNHDA, CDR2 SQIVND (reference sequence). V was pared by 3 bases and J by 11 bases, with 13 bases between. The CDR3 extends over 12 amino acids. CDR3 nucleotides: TGTGCCAGTAGTATGGCCAGTGCTTCGGCTTTCTTT. Amino acid sequence: CASSMASASAFF.

The J gene is TRBJ1-5, the V gene TRBV5-5; no reliable D call. The germline V gene has CDR1 SGHKS and CDR2 YYEKEE (reference sequence). V was pared by 1 base and J by 4 bases, with 9 bases between. This CDR3 is 14 amino acids long. The CDR3 reads CASSLRRDNQPQHF. The DNA of the CDR3 is TGTGCCAGCAGCTTGAGGAGGGATAATCAGCCCCAGCATTTT.

This chain uses TRBV5-1 with TRBJ2-7; D is unclear. The CDR3 is 11 amino acids. CDR1 and CDR2 from the germline V gene are SGHRS and YFSETQ. V was cut by 0 bases and J by 5 bases, with 3 bases left in between. The CDR3 DNA is TGCGCCAGCAGCTTGGCCCACGAGCAGTACTTC. It specifies CASSLAHEQYF.

This chain links TRBV7-8 with TRBJ1-1; 7 bases line up with TRBD1. Germline CDR1 and CDR2: SGHVS and FQNEAQ. The V gene end was trimmed by 4 bases and the J gene end by 1 base; junction bases not matched to a gene: 3. The CDR3 runs to 14 residues. CDR3: CASSSGTANTEAFF. In DNA form, the CDR3 reads TGTGCCAGCAGCTCAGGGACAGCGAACACTGAAGCTTTCTTT.

The table lists this clone with a count of one. CDR3 coding DNA: TGTGCCAGCAGCTTAATCCCGCAGGGCGGCGATACGCAGTATTTT. Translation: CASSLIPQGGDTQYF. The rearrangement uses TRBV7-2 and TRBJ2-3; a weak D match, TRBD1 (5 bases). Germline V gene lookup returns CDR1 SGHTA and CDR2 FQGNSA. V was shortened by 2 bases and J by 6 bases, with 15 bases between the two germline ends. This CDR3 contains 15 residues.

The rearrangement uses TRBV27 and TRBJ2-2, with D unclear. Trimming took 4 bases from V and 1 from J, leaving 7 bases between them. The V gene's germline CDR1 is MNHEY and CDR2 SMNVEV (reference sequence). The CDR3 totals 14 residues. The CDR3 sequence: CASSSLLNTGELFF. CDR3 DNA sequence: TGTGCCAGCAGTTCACTTCTGAACACCGGGGAGCTGTTTTTT.

This clone has only one observation. The rearrangement joins TRBV6-5 to TRBJ1-6; 9 nucleotides match TRBD1. The germline V gene encodes CDR1 MNHEY and CDR2 SVGAGI. This CDR3 is 15 amino acids long. The ends lost 6 bases at V and 9 bases at J; junction bases unmatched: 9. CDR3 loop: CASSQAGQGSSPLHF. For the CDR3, the DNA is TGTGCCAGCAGCCAGGCGGGACAGGGTAGTTCACCCCTCCACTTT.

The chain recombines TRBV24-1 with TRBJ1-1; no clear D. Trimming shortened V by 7 bases and J by 0 bases, and 8 bases separated the two germline ends. The length of the CDR3 is 13 residues. CDR1 KGHDR and CDR2 SFDVKD come from the germline V gene. CDR3 in amino acids: CATRGRLNTEAFF. The CDR3 region has the DNA TGTGCCACCAGGGGCAGATTGAACACTGAAGCTTTCTTT.

The V and J genes are TRBV27 and TRBJ2-3; D is perhaps TRBD2 (5 bases). Germline CDR1 and CDR2: MNHEY and SMNVEV (reference sequence). The CDR3 is 13 residues long. Trimming took 7 bases from V and 3 from J, leaving 11 bases between them. CDR3 amino acids: CASKRDSTDTQYF. In DNA, the CDR3 is TGTGCCAGCAAGAGGGATTCAACAGATACGCAGTATTTT.

V usage is TRBV10-3 and J usage is TRBJ1-1; D unresolved. Germline V CDR1 and CDR2: ENHRY, SYGVKD. This CDR3 region has 13 residues. V was cut by 7 bases and J by 6 bases, with 15 bases left in between. The CDR3 DNA is TGTGCCATCATGGGAGGCGGGGTCGCTGAAGCTTTCTTT. Translated: CAIMGGGVAEAFF.

The chain uses TRBV6-4 and TRBJ1-5, with D unresolved. The CDR3 contains 13 residues. Germline CDR1 is MRHNA and CDR2 is SNTAGT. V lost 10 bases to trimming and J lost 2 bases, with 12 bases between them. CDR3 DNA: TGTGCCATGGAGATGGGAGGCAATCAGCCCCAGCATTTT. This sequence encodes CAMEMGGNQPQHF.

This clone came up a few times. V is TRBV5-1 and J is TRBJ1-2, with TRBD1 as a possible D gene (5 bases). V lost 0 bases and J lost 3, with 6 bases in between. The CDR3 contains 13 residues. Per the germline V gene, CDR1 is SGHRS and CDR2 is YFSETQ. The CDR3: CASSLGQYYGYTF. The CDR3 nucleotides are TGCGCCAGCAGCTTGGGACAGTACTATGGCTACACCTTC.

This chain uses TRBV11-2 with TRBJ2-1, with 11 nucleotides matching TRBD2. Germline CDR1 and CDR2: SGHAT and FQNNGV. V lost 3 bases, J lost 4 bases, and 5 bases stayed unmatched. This CDR3 region has 16 residues. In DNA, the CDR3 is TGTGCCAGCAGCTTCAGTAGCGGGAGGGCATACAATGAGCAGTTCTTC. Protein sequence: CASSFSSGRAYNEQFF. The full variable domain, rest sourced from reference TRBV11-2 and TRBJ2-1, is EAGVAQSPRYKIIEKRQSVAFWCNPISGHATLYWYQQILGQGPKLLIQFQNNGVVDDSQLPKDRFSAERLKGVDSTLKIQPAKLEDSAVYLCASSFSSGRAYNEQFFGPGTRLTVL.

The rearrangement uses TRBV6-5 and TRBJ1-5, with no clear D. The length of the CDR3 is 15 residues. CDR1 is MNHEY and CDR2 is SVGAGI in the germline V gene. Trimming pared 6 bases from V and 4 bases from J, leaving 16 bases between. The CDR3 is CASRFPDTPNQPQHF. The CDR3, as DNA: TGTGCCAGCAGGTTTCCTGACACCCCTAATCAGCCCCAGCATTTT.

The chain recombines TRBV10-3 with TRBJ1-2; tentatively, D is TRBD1 (6 bases). From germline, CDR1 is ENHRY and CDR2 SYGVKD. CDR3 size: 16 residues. Trimming shortened V by 4 bases and J by 0 bases, and 15 bases separated the two germline ends. CDR3 sequence reads: CAISVRQEGANYGYTF. The CDR3 nucleotides are TGTGCCATCAGTGTTCGACAGGAGGGGGCTAACTATGGCTACACCTTC.

V and J are TRBV19 and TRBJ1-2; a possible D gene is TRBD1 (5 bases). Looked up from germline, CDR1 is LNHDA and CDR2 is SQIVND (reference sequence). Trimming shortened V by 3 bases and J by 0 bases, and 11 bases separated the two germline ends. The CDR3 covers 15 residues. The CDR3 region has the DNA TGTGCCAGTAGTATTCGGGGGGGAACTAACTATGGCTACACCTTC. Translating gives CASSIRGGTNYGYTF.

In DNA, the CDR3 is TGTGCCAGCAGTGAAGGGGCGCGGAACTATGGCTACACCTTC. Protein product: CASSEGARNYGYTF. The V gene is TRBV2, the J gene TRBJ1-2, with unresolved D. V was cut by 1 base and J by 2 bases, with 8 bases left in between. Germline V gives CDR1 SNHLY, CDR2 FYNNEI. This CDR3 comprises 14 residues.

The V call is TRBV18, the J call TRBJ2-7, with 11 nucleotides matching TRBD1. Germline V lookup: CDR1 KGHSH, CDR2 LQKENI. After removal of 3 bases from V and 6 bases from J, the junction contained 7 bases not matched to a gene. The CDR3 runs to 15 residues. The CDR3 DNA reads TGTGCCAGCTCACCTCCCGGGACAGGGGGTCGCGAGCAGTACTTC. Amino acids: CASSPPGTGGREQYF.

This chain uses TRBV7-2 with TRBJ1-5; D gene uncertain. Between the trimmed V and J ends, which lost 1 base and 4 bases, there was a span of 8 bases. This CDR3 is built from 14 residues. Per the germline V gene, CDR1 is SGHTA and CDR2 is FQGNSA. CDR3 DNA sequence: TGTGCCAGCAGCTTAGGGACGGTGAATCAGCCCCAGCATTTT. Residues: CASSLGTVNQPQHF.

This clone was observed a handful of times. This rearrangement joins TRBV7-2 to TRBJ2-1; 7 nucleotides line up with TRBD2. Trimming at V came to 5 bases and at J to 2 bases, leaving 3 bases not matched to a gene. There are 14 residues in the CDR3. Germline lookup yields CDR1 SGHTA and CDR2 FQGNSA. CDR3: CASSLRGAYNEQFF. The CDR3 DNA is TGTGCCAGCAGCCTACGGGGGGCCTACAATGAGCAGTTCTTC.

This clone appeared a single time. The chain employs TRBV10-3 and TRBJ1-2, with TRBD1 matching over 9 bases. The V and J ends lost 2 bases and 8 bases, in that order; junction bases with no gene match: 9. CDR1 and CDR2 (germline): ENHRY, SYGVKD. The CDR3 spans 15 residues. CDR3 nucleotide sequence: TGTGCCATCAGTGAGAACCCGGGACAGGGTCAAGGCTACACCTTC. Residues: CAISENPGQGQGYTF.

A single count supports this clone. This chain uses TRBV4-1 with TRBJ1-2; no definite D call. V was clipped by 2 bases and J by 4 bases, with 8 bases between them. CDR3 length: 13 amino acids. Germline CDR1 is MGHRA and CDR2 is YSYEKL. The CDR3 coding sequence is TGCGCCAGCAGCCAAATTTTGACCTATGGCTACACCTTC. This sequence encodes CASSQILTYGYTF.

This clone came up once. The chain uses TRBV6-2 or TRBV6-3 and TRBJ2-5; 7 bases align to TRBD1. The CDR3 length is 14 residues. Germline V lookup: CDR1 MNHEY, CDR2 SVGEGT. V was clipped by 6 bases and J by 0 bases; unmatched bases: 4. The CDR3 reads CASSHGQDQETQYF. Written as DNA, the CDR3 is TGTGCCAGCAGCCATGGACAGGACCAAGAGACCCAGTACTTC.

The J gene is TRBJ2-1, the V gene TRBV28, with D unresolved. V lost 6 bases and J 10 bases, leaving 10 bases between the germline ends. This CDR3 is built from 11 residues. Germline V lookup: CDR1 MDHEN, CDR2 SYDVKM. Here the CDR3 DNA reads TGTGCCAGCAGCGGCCGGTGGGAGCAGTTCTTC. As protein: CASSGRWEQFF.

This chain joins TRBV2 and TRBJ2-7, with D uncertain. V lost 1 base and J lost 2, with 6 bases in between. CDR1 is SNHLY, CDR2 FYNNEI, per germline. The CDR3 totals 13 residues. DNA for the CDR3: TGTGCCAGCAGTGAAGGCAGAACCTACGAGCAGTACTTC. Translated, it gives CASSEGRTYEQYF.

This chain connects TRBV11-3 to TRBJ2-2; 8 positions match TRBD1. The germline CDR1 and CDR2 sequences are SGHNT and YENEEA. The CDR3 contains 14 residues. V was pared by 5 bases and J by 3 bases, with 2 bases of the junction left unmatched. The chain's CDR3 is CASSRTGYTGELFF. The DNA for the CDR3 is TGTGCCAGCAGCCGGACAGGGTACACCGGGGAGCTGTTTTTT.

The chain recombines TRBV5-4 with TRBJ1-2; no clear D gene. Germline V gene sequence: CDR1 SGHNT, CDR2 YYREEE (reference sequence). The CDR3 extends over 11 amino acids. V lost 4 bases to trimming and J lost 8 bases, with 9 bases between them. CDR3 coding DNA: TGTGCCAGCAGCCCACGTCGGGGCTACACCTTC. This encodes CASSPRRGYTF.